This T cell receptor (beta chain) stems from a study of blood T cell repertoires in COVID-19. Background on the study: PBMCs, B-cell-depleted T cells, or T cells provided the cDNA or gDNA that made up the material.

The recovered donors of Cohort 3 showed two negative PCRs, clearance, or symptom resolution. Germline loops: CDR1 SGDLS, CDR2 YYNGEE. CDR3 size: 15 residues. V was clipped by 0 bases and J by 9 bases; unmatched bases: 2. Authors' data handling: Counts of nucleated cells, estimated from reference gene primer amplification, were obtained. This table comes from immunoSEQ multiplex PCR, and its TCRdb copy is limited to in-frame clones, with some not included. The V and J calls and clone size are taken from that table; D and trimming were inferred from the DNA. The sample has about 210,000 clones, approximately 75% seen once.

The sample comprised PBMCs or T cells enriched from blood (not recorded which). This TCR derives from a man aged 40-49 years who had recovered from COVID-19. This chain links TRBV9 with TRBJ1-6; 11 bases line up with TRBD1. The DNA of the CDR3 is TGTGCCAGCAGCGTAGGGGGACAGGGGGTTTCACCCCTCCACTTT. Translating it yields CASSVGGQGVSPLHF.